The 29 T cell receptor beta chains in this list originate from one sample, sequenced in a study of T cell clonality in common variable immunodeficiency. This table comes from immunoSEQ multiplex PCR, and its TCRdb copy is limited to in-frame clones, with some not included. This repertoire lists about 60,000 clones without singletons; about 1.7% sits in the top ten. Sequencing used peripheral blood mononuclear cells. The receptors shown here come from a person aged 18-69 years in good health.

This clone occurred many times. The read ends 3 residues before the CDR3 terminus; that terminus is restored from the germline J gene. This chain uses TRBV30 with TRBJ1-1, with D maybe TRBD1 (6 bases). V was clipped by 0 bases and J by 4 bases, with 12 bases between them. CDR1 and CDR2 (germline): GTSNPN, SVGIG (reference sequence). The CDR3 totals 14 residues. The CDR3 here is CAWSVPGAFTEAFF. The sequenced CDR3 bases are TGTGCCTGGAGTGTGCCAGGGGCCTTCACTGAA.

This clone was seen more than once but under ten times. The CDR3 end falls 3 residues outside the read, so it is completed with the germline J gene. The chain couples TRBV5-1 to TRBJ2-3; 8 positions match TRBD1. Trimming at V came to 0 bases and at J to 1 base, leaving 1 base not matched to a gene. Germline CDR1 is SGHRS and CDR2 is YFSETQ. This CDR3 is built from 15 residues. The CDR3 spells CASSLVDRGTDTQYF. The covered CDR3 bases are TGCGCCAGCAGCTTGGTGGACAGGGGCACAGATACG.

This clone was seen many times. The read terminates 3 residues ahead of where the CDR3 ends, so the germline J gene completes it. The rearrangement uses TRBV7-9 and TRBJ1-1, with D uncertain. Germline loops: CDR1 SEHNR, CDR2 FQNEAQ (reference sequence). The CDR3 has 14 amino acids. V dropped 3 bases and J dropped 1 base, with 9 bases sitting between them. The covered CDR3 bases are TGTGCCAGCAGCTTTCCGACACCGAACACTGAA. Protein product: CASSFPTPNTE. The whole CDR3 protein is CASSFPTPNTEAFF.

This clone has more than one count but fewer than ten. The read ends 3 residues before the CDR3 terminus; that terminus is restored from the germline J gene. The J gene is TRBJ2-7, the V gene TRBV5-1; D perhaps matches TRBD1 (5 bases). In germline, CDR1 is SGHRS, CDR2 YFSETQ. Trimming stripped 3 bases from V and 4 bases from J, with 14 bases between. The CDR3 totals 14 residues. CDR3 bases read: TGCGCCAGCAGCTCAACAGGTGGAGTATACGAG. Protein: CASSSTGGVYE. The CDR3 in its entirety is CASSSTGGVYEQYF.

This clone appeared many times. The observed sequence ends 3 residues before the CDR3 terminus, with the missing tail filled in from the germline J gene. The chain employs TRBV5-1 and TRBJ1-6, with 10 bases aligning to TRBD1. V lost 4 bases to trimming and J lost 7 bases; unmatched junction nucleotides: 5. Germline-derived CDR1 and CDR2 are SGHRS and YFSETQ. CDR3 length: 15 residues. The CDR3 DNA, read in part, is TGCGCCAGCAGCACGGGACAGGGGAGGAATTCACCC. Protein sequence: CASSTGQGRNSP. The CDR3 in its entirety is CASSTGQGRNSPLHF.

This clone was found many times. The CDR3 goes on 3 residues after the read ends, and that part is filled in from the germline J gene. The chain combines TRBV29-1 with TRBJ1-2; maybe TRBD1 (5 bases). Germline CDR1 is SQVTM and CDR2 is ANQGSEA. This CDR3 spans 10 amino acids. The chain's CDR3 is CSVAGSGYTF. The DNA read from the CDR3 is TGCAGCGTTGCAGGGTCAGGC.

This clone was recorded many times. The read halts 3 residues ahead of the CDR3 end, with the missing end drawn from the germline J gene. The J gene is TRBJ2-7, the V gene TRBV6-1; D is perhaps TRBD1 (5 bases). This CDR3 region has 15 residues. Trimming stripped 0 bases from V and 0 bases from J, with 9 bases between. Germline V gene data show CDR1 as MNHNS and CDR2 as SASEGT. The CDR3 region is CASSEAHRTSYEQYF. The CDR3 bases that were read are TGTGCCAGCAGTGAAGCACACAGGACCTCCTACGAG.

This clone was seen many times. The read is 3 residues too short to cover the CDR3 end, so that end is filled in from the germline J gene. The chain carries TRBV5-1 and TRBJ2-3, with TRBD2 identical over 10 bases. This CDR3 has 15 amino acids. Germline loops: CDR1 SGHRS, CDR2 YFSETQ. V shed 2 bases and J 4 bases; nucleotides not matched to a gene: 4. The CDR3 loop reads CASSFTSGVPDTQYF. The CDR3 bases that were read are TGCGCCAGCAGCTTCACTAGCGGGGTCCCAGATACG. Drawing the rest from reference TRBV5-1 and TRBJ2-3, the complete variable domain is KAGVTQTPRYLIKTRGQQVTLSCSPISGHRSVSWYQQTPGQGLQFLFEYFSETQRNKGNFPGRFSGRQFSNSRSEMNVSTLELGDSALYLCASSFTSGVPDTQYFGPGTRLTVL.

Ten or more counts support this clone. The DNA ends 3 residues before the CDR3 does, and the rest of the CDR3 is filled in from the germline J gene. The rearrangement links TRBV2 to TRBJ2-7, with 11 bases fitting TRBD2. Germline assignment: CDR1 SNHLY and CDR2 FYNNEI. The CDR3 is 15 amino acids. The trim removed 5 bases at V and 4 bases at J, leaving 7 bases unmatched. CDR3 DNA (partial): TGTGCCAGCAGTTCGACTAGCGGGGTGAGTTACGAG. It translates to CASSSTSGVSYE. The full CDR3 sequence reads CASSSTSGVSYEQYF.

This clone showed up many times. The read comes to an end 3 residues before the CDR3 does, leaving the germline J gene to fill in the end. V is TRBV5-8 and J is TRBJ2-6; D is ambiguous. The CDR3 length is 13 residues. V gave up 7 bases and J gave up 1 base, with 6 bases separating them. Germline CDR1 SGHTS, CDR2 YDEGEE. CDR3 residues: CASLLSGANVLTF. The DNA read from the CDR3 is TGTGCCAGCCTCCTTTCTGGGGCCAACGTC.

The table lists this clone with a few counts. The sequence runs out 3 residues before the end of the CDR3; the remainder is reconstructed from the germline J gene. V and J are TRBV5-1 and TRBJ2-5, with 9 bases that match TRBD2. Per germline, CDR1 SGHRS and CDR2 YFSETQ. The CDR3 spans 15 residues. V gave up 4 bases and J gave up 1 base; unmatched junction bases: 5. The sequenced CDR3 bases are TGCGCCAGCAGCATCCAAGCGGGAGGCCAAGAGACC. Its translation: CASSIQAGGQET. From start to end, the CDR3 is CASSIQAGGQETQYF.

This clone was seen more than once but under ten times. A much larger clone lies a single base off, so this may be a read error. From the germline J gene comes the end of the CDR3, since the read stops 3 residues before it. This specimen includes other DNA sequences encoding the same CDR3. J is TRBJ2-7 and V is TRBV6-1; D perhaps matches TRBD1 (5 bases). Germline V CDR1 and CDR2: MNHNS, SASEGT. The CDR3 is 13 amino acids. The CDR3 here is CANSEVTVYEQYF. The sequenced CDR3 bases are TGTGCCAACAGTGAAGTGACAGTTTACGAG.

This clone has a count of ten or more. The CDR3 end lies 3 residues beyond the end of the read and is filled in from the germline J gene. The chain employs TRBV14 and TRBJ2-7; 7 bases fit TRBD1. The CDR3 has 13 amino acids. V trimming: 10 bases; J trimming: 5 bases; junction bases outside the gene matches: 11. Germline values: CDR1 SGHDN, CDR2 FVKESK. The CDR3 DNA, read in part, is TGTGCCACCAGACGACAGGGCGACAACGAG. Translation: CATRRQGDNE. The whole CDR3 is CATRRQGDNEQYF.

This clone was found many times. The read terminates 3 residues before the CDR3 end, so the remaining end is supplied by the germline J gene. The chain employs TRBV28 and TRBJ1-6; possible D gene TRBD1, 5 bases. Germline loops: CDR1 MDHEN, CDR2 SYDVKM. This CDR3 contains 14 residues. Trimming took 3 bases from V and 10 from J, leaving 13 bases between them. This CDR3 reads CASSFPGVNSPLHF. The CDR3 bases that were read are TGTGCCAGCAGTTTCCCGGGGGTTAACTCACCC.

This clone was seen ten or more times. The read terminates 3 residues ahead of where the CDR3 ends, so the germline J gene completes it. The gene calls are TRBV19 and TRBJ2-7, with D possibly called TRBD1 or TRBD2 (5 bases each). The CDR3 sequence is 11 residues long. Trimming stripped 11 bases from V and 4 bases from J, with 12 bases between. Germline lookup yields CDR1 LNHDA and CDR2 SQIVND (reference sequence). The covered CDR3 bases are TGTGCCGTCGGGAAGGGGTACGAG. Protein sequence: CAVGKGYE. The whole CDR3 reads CAVGKGYEQYF.

This clone was observed at least ten times. The sequence runs out 3 residues before the end of the CDR3; the remainder is reconstructed from the germline J gene. The rearrangement links TRBV6-1 to TRBJ2-7, with TRBD1 identical over 7 bases. Looked up from germline, CDR1 is MNHNS and CDR2 is SASEGT. This CDR3 spans 14 amino acids. V lost 1 base to trimming and J lost 4 bases; unmatched junction nucleotides: 4. CDR3 sequence reads: CASSEGQGSYEQYF. CDR3 DNA (partial): TGTGCCAGCAGTGAAGGACAGGGATCTTACGAG.

This clone appeared many times. The CDR3 sequence: CASRFGHERSEQFF. The sequenced part of the CDR3 DNA is TGTGCCAGTAGGTTCGGGCACGAGCGGAGTGAG. The V and J genes are TRBV19 and TRBJ2-1; TRBD2 might be the D (5 bases). The CDR3 is cut off 3 residues early in the read; its end comes from the germline J gene. Deletions cut 6 bases from V and 9 bases from J, with 18 bases between. Per germline, CDR1 LNHDA and CDR2 SQIVND (reference sequence). This CDR3 is 14 amino acids long. The complete variable domain, with remaining parts taken from reference TRBV19 and TRBJ2-1, reads DGGITQSPKYLFRKEGQNVTLSCEQNLNHDAMYWYRQDPGQGLRLIYYSQIVNDFQKGDIAEGYSVSREKKESFPLTVTSAQKNPTAFYLCASRFGHERSEQFFGPGTRLTVL.

This clone rates as large (0.1 to 1%). The read finishes 3 residues shy of the CDR3 end, and the germline J gene is used to complete it. The sample holds other DNA sequences that translate to the same CDR3. The J gene is TRBJ2-7, the V gene TRBV20-1; a weak D match, TRBD1 (5 bases). Looked up from germline, CDR1 is DFQATT and CDR2 is SNEGSKA (reference sequence). CDR3 length: 15 residues. Deletions cut 3 bases from V and 2 bases from J, with 17 bases between. CDR3 sequence: CSARPTDILTYEQYF. CDR3 DNA (partial): TGCAGTGCTAGGCCGACGGACATTTTAACCTACGAG.

This clone appeared many times. Here the CDR3 reads CASSEGREVWYGYTF. CDR3 bases read: TGTGCCAGCAGTGAGGGCAGGGAGGTATGGTATGGC. This chain links TRBV2 with TRBJ1-2; possible D gene TRBD1, 5 bases. The read ends 3 residues early relative to the CDR3; the germline J gene fills the gap. Germline CDR1 reads SNHLY; CDR2 reads FYNNEI. The CDR3 totals 15 residues. The V end was cut by 3 bases, the J end by 5 bases, with 16 bases between.

In its sample, this clone was seen many times. The read falls 3 residues short of the CDR3 end, and the missing part is taken from the germline J gene. V is TRBV7-9 and J is TRBJ2-1; 11 bases map to TRBD2. Looked up from germline, CDR1 is SEHNR and CDR2 is FQNEAQ (reference sequence). The CDR3 contains 15 residues. J was trimmed by 9 bases and V by 3 bases; bases with no gene match: 7. CDR3 amino acids: CASSFIAGGPGEQFF. The sequenced CDR3 bases are TGTGCCAGCAGCTTTATAGCGGGAGGGCCGGGTGAG.

This clone was recorded many times. The read ends 3 residues before the CDR3 terminus; that terminus is restored from the germline J gene. This same CDR3 is encoded by further DNA sequences in the sample. The chain recombines TRBV29-1 with TRBJ2-2; possibly TRBD1 for D (6 bases). Between the trimmed V and J ends, which lost 6 bases and 6 bases, there was a span of 14 bases. Per the germline V gene, CDR1 is SQVTM and CDR2 is ANQGSEA. The length of the CDR3 is 13 residues. Incomplete CDR3 DNA: TGCAGCGTCCAAGGGGGTGGGTCCGGGGAG. Translation: CSVQGGGSGE. The CDR3 as a whole reads CSVQGGGSGELFF.

Ten or more counts support this clone. The observed sequence ends 3 residues before the CDR3 terminus, with the missing tail filled in from the germline J gene. The chain links TRBV30 to TRBJ1-1; D is undetermined. Trimming took 2 bases from V and 0 from J, leaving 7 bases between them. The CDR3 has 13 amino acids. In germline, CDR1 is GTSNPN, CDR2 SVGIG (reference sequence). CDR3 bases read: TGTGCCTGGAGTTCACAAATGAACACTGAA. Its protein is CAWSSQMNTE. The complete CDR3 reads CAWSSQMNTEAFF.

This clone appeared many times. The read terminates 3 residues ahead of where the CDR3 ends, so the germline J gene completes it. The chain is built from TRBV19 and TRBJ1-2; TRBD1 aligns across 8 bases. The CDR3 contains 13 residues. The germline V gene has CDR1 LNHDA and CDR2 SQIVND (reference sequence). The sequenced part of the CDR3 DNA is TGTGCCAGTACCCATGACAGGGGTGAGGGC. It is translated as CASTHDRGEG. The CDR3, in full, reads CASTHDRGEGYTF.

This clone was seen ten or more times. The read is 3 residues too short to cover the CDR3 end, so that end is filled in from the germline J gene. J is TRBJ2-3 and V is TRBV5-4, with 7 nucleotides matching TRBD2. CDR3 length: 15 amino acids. Germline CDR1 is SGHNT and CDR2 is YYREEE (reference sequence). V shed 2 bases and J 0 bases; nucleotides not matched to a gene: 3. The covered CDR3 bases are TGTGCCAGCAGCTTAGCGGGAACTAGCACAGATACG. Translating gives CASSLAGTSTDT. In full, the CDR3 reads CASSLAGTSTDTQYF.

This clone was counted ten times or more. The CDR3 is cut off 3 residues early in the read; its end comes from the germline J gene. The chain uses TRBV7-9 and TRBJ1-1, with TRBD1 matching over 7 bases. J lost 2 bases, V lost 7 bases, and 7 bases had no gene match. The CDR3 has 14 amino acids. The germline CDR1 and CDR2 sequences are SEHNR and FQNEAQ (reference sequence). Here the CDR3 reads CASTGRGPNTEAFF. CDR3 DNA (partial): TGTGCCAGCACCGGGAGGGGGCCCAACACTGAA.

Ten or more counts support this clone. The read gets to within 3 residues of the CDR3 end, and the germline J gene fills in the rest. V and J are TRBV2 and TRBJ2-7; 11 nucleotides line up with TRBD2. In germline, CDR1 is SNHLY, CDR2 FYNNEI. The CDR3 has 15 amino acids. Trimming removed 5 bases from V and 2 bases from J; junction bases left unmatched: 5. The CDR3 is CASSPAGLAAYEQYF. The DNA read from the CDR3 is TGTGCCAGCAGTCCCGCGGGACTAGCGGCCTACGAG.

This clone was seen ten or more times. Coverage ceases 3 residues before the CDR3 finishes, and the germline J gene fills in the end. This chain uses TRBV2 with TRBJ1-3; D is unresolved. The CDR3 has 13 amino acids. Trimming removed 5 bases from V and 9 bases from J, with 14 bases in between. Per germline, CDR1 SNHLY and CDR2 FYNNEI. The DNA read from the CDR3 is TGTGCCAGCAGTAACCAGAACGCTCGCACC. This gives the protein CASSNQNART. The full CDR3 reads CASSNQNARTIYF.

This clone was picked up many times. The CDR3 extends 3 residues past the end of the read, so its final part is completed from the germline J gene. The genes are TRBV19 and TRBJ2-1; D perhaps matches TRBD2 (6 bases). Trimming removed 3 bases at V and 6 bases at J, with 12 bases between. Germline V lookup: CDR1 LNHDA, CDR2 SQIVND (reference sequence). The CDR3 extends over 14 amino acids. CDR3 residues: CASSMASGGNEQFF. The sequenced CDR3 bases are TGTGCCAGTAGTATGGCATCCGGGGGCAATGAG.

Relative to its sample, this clone is medium-sized. Other DNA sequences of this sample code for an identical CDR3. CDR3 loop: CASRDQGSATEAFF. CDR3 DNA, as far as it was read: TGTGCCAGCAGAGATCAGGGGTCCGCCACTGAA. This sequence joins TRBV6-2 or TRBV6-3 and TRBJ1-1, with D perhaps TRBD1 (6 bases). Read coverage stops 3 residues before the CDR3 terminus; the germline J gene supplies the remainder. With 6 bases removed from V and 4 bases from J, the gap between germline ends came to 15 bases. The CDR3 spans 14 residues. Germline V CDR1 and CDR2: MNHEY, SVGEGT.